The rows below give T cell receptor beta chains drawn from one sample of a study of T cells after yellow fever vaccination. TCRdb reanalysed the 5' RACE reads using MiXCR and keeps one entry per CDR3 protein. The profile shows 150,000 or so distinct CDR3 sequences, roughly 6.7% of them singletons. This specimen was CD4+ T cells sorted from PBMCs, taken 10 days after the yellow fever booster vaccination. The receptors stem from a man between 25 and 39 years old who received the YFV17D yellow fever vaccine. Each CDR3 is given with its conserved first and last residue. A clone size is listed for some rows: how often the clone was seen (once, few, many), or a class if it is expanded.

V: TRBV7-3; J: TRBJ1-1; size: .; CDR3: CASSSGHGAMNTEAFF
V: TRBV12-3/TRBV12-4; J: TRBJ1-4; size: many; CDR3: CASSFRPGGEKLFF
V: TRBV12-3/TRBV12-4; J: TRBJ2-1; size: .; CDR3: CASSLSGGSNEQFF
V: TRBV27; J: TRBJ2-3; size: many; CDR3: CASSSFGTSGNTDTQYF
V: TRBV18; J: TRBJ2-2; size: few; CDR3: CASSQQGPANTGELFF
V: TRBV20-1; J: TRBJ2-1; size: many; CDR3: CSVSAASDNEQFF
V: TRBV7-9; J: TRBJ2-5; size: .; CDR3: CASSLTDRGSETQYF
V: TRBV20-1; J: TRBJ1-1; size: few; CDR3: CSARGTANTEAFF
V: TRBV5-1; J: TRBJ2-5; size: few; CDR3: CASSRTSGRETQYF
V: TRBV20-1; J: TRBJ1-5; size: .; CDR3: CSATQGANQPQHF
V: TRBV20-1; J: TRBJ2-4; size: many; CDR3: CSAMSWAKNIQYF
V: TRBV4-2; J: TRBJ1-2; size: many; CDR3: CASSQDWKGANYGYTF
V: TRBV7-3; J: TRBJ2-1; size: many; CDR3: CASSLIGDREGQKEQFF
V: TRBV6-2/TRBV6-3; J: TRBJ1-1; size: many; CDR3: CASLVTKDSRNTEAFF
V: TRBV11-2; J: TRBJ2-2; size: many; CDR3: CASSRGPNTGELFF
V: TRBV9; J: TRBJ1-2; size: many; CDR3: CASSNRDRDFATF
V: TRBV23-1; J: TRBJ2-3; size: many; CDR3: CASSQSIGQGGNTQYF
V: TRBV15; J: TRBJ1-2; size: .; CDR3: CATSRDRAANYGYTF